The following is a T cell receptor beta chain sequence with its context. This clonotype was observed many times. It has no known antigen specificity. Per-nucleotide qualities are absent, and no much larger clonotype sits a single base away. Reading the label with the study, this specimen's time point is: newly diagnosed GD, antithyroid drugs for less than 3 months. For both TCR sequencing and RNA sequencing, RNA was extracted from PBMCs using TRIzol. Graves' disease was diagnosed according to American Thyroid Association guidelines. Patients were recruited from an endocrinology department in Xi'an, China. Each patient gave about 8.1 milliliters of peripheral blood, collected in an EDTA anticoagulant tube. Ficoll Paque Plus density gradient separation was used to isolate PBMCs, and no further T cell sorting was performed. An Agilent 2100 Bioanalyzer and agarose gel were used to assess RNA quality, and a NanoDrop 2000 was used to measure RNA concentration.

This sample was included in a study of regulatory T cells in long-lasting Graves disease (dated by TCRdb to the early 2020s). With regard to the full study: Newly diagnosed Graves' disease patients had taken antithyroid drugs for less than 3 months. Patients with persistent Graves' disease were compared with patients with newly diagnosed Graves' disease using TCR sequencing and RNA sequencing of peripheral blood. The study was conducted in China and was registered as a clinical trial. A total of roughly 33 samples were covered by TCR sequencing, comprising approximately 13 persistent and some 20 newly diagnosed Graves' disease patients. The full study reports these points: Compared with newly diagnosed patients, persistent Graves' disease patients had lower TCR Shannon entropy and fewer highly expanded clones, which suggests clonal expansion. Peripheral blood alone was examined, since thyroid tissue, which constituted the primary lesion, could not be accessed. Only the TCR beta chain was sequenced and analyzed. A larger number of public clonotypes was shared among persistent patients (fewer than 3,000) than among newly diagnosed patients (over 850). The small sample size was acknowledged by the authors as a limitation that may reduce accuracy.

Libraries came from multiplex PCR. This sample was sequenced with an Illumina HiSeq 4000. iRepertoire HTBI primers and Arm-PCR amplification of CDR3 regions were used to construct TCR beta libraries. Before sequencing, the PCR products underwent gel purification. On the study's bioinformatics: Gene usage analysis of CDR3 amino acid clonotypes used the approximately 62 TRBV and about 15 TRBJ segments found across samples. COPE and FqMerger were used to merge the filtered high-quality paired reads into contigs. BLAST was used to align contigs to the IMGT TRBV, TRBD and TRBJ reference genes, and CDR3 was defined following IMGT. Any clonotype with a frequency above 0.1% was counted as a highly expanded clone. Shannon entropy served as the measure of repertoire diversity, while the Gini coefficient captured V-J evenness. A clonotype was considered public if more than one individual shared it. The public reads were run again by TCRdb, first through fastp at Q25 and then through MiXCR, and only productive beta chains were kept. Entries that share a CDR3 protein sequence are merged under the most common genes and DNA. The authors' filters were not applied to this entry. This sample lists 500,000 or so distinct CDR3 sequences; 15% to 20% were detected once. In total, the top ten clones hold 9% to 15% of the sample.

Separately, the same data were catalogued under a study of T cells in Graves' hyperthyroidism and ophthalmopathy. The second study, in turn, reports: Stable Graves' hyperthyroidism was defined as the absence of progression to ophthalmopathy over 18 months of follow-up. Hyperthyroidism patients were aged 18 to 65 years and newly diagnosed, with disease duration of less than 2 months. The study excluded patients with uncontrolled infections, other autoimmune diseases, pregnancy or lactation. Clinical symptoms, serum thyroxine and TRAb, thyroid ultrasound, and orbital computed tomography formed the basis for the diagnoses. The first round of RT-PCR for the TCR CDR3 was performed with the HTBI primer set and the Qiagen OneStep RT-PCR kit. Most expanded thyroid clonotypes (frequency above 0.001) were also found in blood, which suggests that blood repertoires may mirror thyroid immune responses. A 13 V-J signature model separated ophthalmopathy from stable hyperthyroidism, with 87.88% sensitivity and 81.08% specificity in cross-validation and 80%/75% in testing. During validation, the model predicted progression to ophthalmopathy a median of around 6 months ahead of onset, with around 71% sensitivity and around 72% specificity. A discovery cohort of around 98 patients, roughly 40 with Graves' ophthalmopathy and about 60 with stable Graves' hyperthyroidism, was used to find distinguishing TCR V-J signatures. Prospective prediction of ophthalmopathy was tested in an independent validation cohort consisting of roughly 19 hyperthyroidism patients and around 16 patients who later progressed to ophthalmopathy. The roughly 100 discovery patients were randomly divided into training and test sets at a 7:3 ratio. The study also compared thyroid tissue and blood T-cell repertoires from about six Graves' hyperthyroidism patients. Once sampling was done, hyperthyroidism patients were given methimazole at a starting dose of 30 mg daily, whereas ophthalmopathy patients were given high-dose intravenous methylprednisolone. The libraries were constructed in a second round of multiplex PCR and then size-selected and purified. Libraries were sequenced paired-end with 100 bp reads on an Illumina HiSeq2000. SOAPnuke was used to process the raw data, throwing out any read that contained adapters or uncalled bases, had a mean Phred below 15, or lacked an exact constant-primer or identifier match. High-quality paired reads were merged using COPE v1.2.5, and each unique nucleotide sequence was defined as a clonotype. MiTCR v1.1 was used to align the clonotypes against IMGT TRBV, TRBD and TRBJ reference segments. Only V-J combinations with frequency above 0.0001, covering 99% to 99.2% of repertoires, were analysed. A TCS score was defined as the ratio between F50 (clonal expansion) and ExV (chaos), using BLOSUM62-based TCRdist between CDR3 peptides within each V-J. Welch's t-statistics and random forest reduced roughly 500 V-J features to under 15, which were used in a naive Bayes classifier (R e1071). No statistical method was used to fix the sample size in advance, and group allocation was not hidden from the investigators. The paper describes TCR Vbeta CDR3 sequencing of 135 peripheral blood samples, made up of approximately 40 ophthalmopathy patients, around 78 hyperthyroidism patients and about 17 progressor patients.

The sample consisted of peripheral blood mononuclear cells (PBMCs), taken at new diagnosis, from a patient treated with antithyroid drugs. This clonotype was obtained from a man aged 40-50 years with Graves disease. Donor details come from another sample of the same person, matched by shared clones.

The sequence in DNA is TGTGCCAGCAGCTTGGTAATGGGGAAGTCTGGAAACACCATATATTTT. Protein translation: CASSLVMGKSGNTIYF. Recombination joined TRBV5-5 with TRBJ1-3, with an unclear D gene assignment. Based on the germline V gene (reference sequence), the CDR1 and CDR2 sequences are SGHKS and YYEKEE. The CDR3 runs 16 residues from the cysteine to the phenylalanine. Of all the DNA, just the CDR3 is kept, 48 bases in frame from base 1. Trimming removed 0 bases from V and 1 base from J, leaving 11 bases between the germline ends.